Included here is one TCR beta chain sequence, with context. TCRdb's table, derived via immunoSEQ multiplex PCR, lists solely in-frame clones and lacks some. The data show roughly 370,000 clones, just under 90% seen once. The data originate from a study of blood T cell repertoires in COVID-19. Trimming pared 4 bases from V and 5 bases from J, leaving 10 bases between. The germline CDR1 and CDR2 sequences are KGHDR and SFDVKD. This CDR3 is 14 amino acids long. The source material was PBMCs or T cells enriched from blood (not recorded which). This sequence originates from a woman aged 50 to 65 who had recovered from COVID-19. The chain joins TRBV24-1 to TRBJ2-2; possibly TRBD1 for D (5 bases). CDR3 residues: CATSDASGTGELFF. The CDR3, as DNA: TGTGCCACCAGTGACGCGTCAGGGACCGGGGAGCTGTTTTTT.